Below, 21 T cell receptor beta chains from the same sample are listed, as sequenced in a study of T cell responses to AZD1222 COVID-19 vaccine. Sequenced by immunoSEQ multiplex PCR; TCRdb stores in-frame clones only, minus some. The sample carries approximately 170,000 clones, 85% to 95% recorded once. The material was peripheral blood, obtained on day 0 of AZD1222 vaccination. Receptor source: an adult in good health.

V usage is TRBV6-5 and J usage is TRBJ1-2, with D possibly being TRBD1 (5 bases). V was pared by 2 bases and J by 3 bases, with 10 bases between. Per the germline V gene, CDR1 is MNHEY and CDR2 is SVGAGI. The length of the CDR3 is 14 residues. CDR3 residues: CASSYGRGYYGYTF. In DNA form, the CDR3 reads TGTGCCAGCAGTTACGGACGGGGCTACTATGGCTACACCTTC.

The chain employs TRBV12-3 or TRBV12-4 and TRBJ2-7; TRBD1 might be the D (6 bases). The CDR3 sequence is 13 residues long. V shed 1 base and J shed 5 bases, with 9 bases lying between them. This CDR3 reads CASSLGGPDEQYF. The CDR3 nucleotides read TGTGCCAGCAGTTTAGGGGGGCCGGACGAGCAGTACTTC.

The chain employs TRBV2 and TRBJ1-5, with D tentatively TRBD1 (5 bases). V was clipped by 4 bases and J by 4 bases, with 17 bases between them. Germline CDR1 is SNHLY and CDR2 is FYNNEI. The CDR3 length is 16 residues. The CDR3 region has the DNA TGTGCCAGCAGTGTTGGCGGCAGGGCTTCAAATCAGCCCCAGCATTTT. Translation gives CASSVGGRASNQPQHF.

The rearrangement links TRBV11-2 to TRBJ1-6; D gene unclear. Germline CDR1 SGHAT, CDR2 FQNNGV. With 3 bases removed from V and 8 bases from J, the gap between germline ends came to 17 bases. The CDR3 length is 16 residues. The CDR3 loop is CASSFAEWRSYSPLHF. CDR3 DNA: TGTGCCAGCAGCTTTGCCGAGTGGCGGAGTTATTCACCCCTCCACTTT.

The rearrangement joins TRBV25-1 to TRBJ1-2; 7 positions match TRBD1. The CDR3 totals 14 residues. V lost 4 bases, J lost 4 bases, and 6 bases stayed unmatched. CDR1 is MGHDK and CDR2 is SYGVNS in the germline V gene. The CDR3 protein is CASSVTGDAYGYTF. CDR3 DNA: TGTGCCAGCAGTGTCACAGGGGACGCCTATGGCTACACCTTC.

This clone was seen only a few times. Other DNA sequences from this sample encode an identical CDR3 as well. The rearrangement links TRBV24-1 to TRBJ2-2; D may be TRBD2 (5 bases). V was pared by 5 bases and J by 0 bases, with 6 bases between. The CDR3 sequence is 14 residues long. Germline lookup yields CDR1 KGHDR and CDR2 SFDVKD. CDR3 DNA: TGTGCCACCAGTGTCGGGGCGAACACCGGGGAGCTGTTTTTT. This sequence encodes CATSVGANTGELFF.

V usage is TRBV9 and J usage is TRBJ2-3; 9 nucleotides line up with TRBD2. The CDR3 covers 15 residues. The ends lost 2 bases at V and 6 bases at J; junction bases unmatched: 7. The germline gives CDR1 SGDLS, CDR2 YYNGEE. The CDR3 nucleotides read TGTGCCAGCAGCGTTAGCGGGAGTCGGGTGGATACGCAGTATTTT. Amino acids: CASSVSGSRVDTQYF.

J is TRBJ2-1 and V is TRBV12-3 or TRBV12-4, with unresolved D. V was clipped by 2 bases and J by 10 bases, with 6 bases between them. This CDR3 has 11 amino acids. The CDR3 coding sequence is TGTGCCAGCAGTTTAAGTGCGGAGCAGTTCTTC. Translating gives CASSLSAEQFF.

The chain is built from TRBV7-9 and TRBJ2-7; tentatively, D is TRBD2 (6 bases). The CDR3 is 16 residues long. Trimming removed 5 bases from V and 3 bases from J, with 20 bases in between. Germline V gene sequence: CDR1 SEHNR, CDR2 FQNEAQ (reference sequence). CDR3 coding DNA: TGTGCCAGCAGCCGTGGGATTTTAGCGGACTACTACGAGCAGTACTTC. This gives the protein CASSRGILADYYEQYF.

CDR3 residues: CASSIDLPGQGAFGYTF. The CDR3 DNA reads TGTGCCAGTAGTATAGATCTCCCCGGACAGGGGGCTTTCGGCTACACCTTC. The V and J genes are TRBV19 and TRBJ1-2; 11 nucleotides match TRBD1. CDR3 length: 17 amino acids. After removal of 0 bases from V and 8 bases from J, the junction contained 11 bases not matched to a gene. Germline-derived CDR1 and CDR2 are LNHDA and SQIVND (reference sequence). Variable domain in full (rest from reference TRBV19 and TRBJ1-2): DGGITQSPKYLFRKEGQNVTLSCEQNLNHDAMYWYRQDPGQGLRLIYYSQIVNDFQKGDIAEGYSVSREKKESFPLTVTSAQKNPTAFYLCASSIDLPGQGAFGYTFGSGTRLTVV.

J is TRBJ2-7 and V is TRBV2, with a possible D match to TRBD1 (6 bases). The CDR3 has 13 amino acids. CDR1 is SNHLY, CDR2 FYNNEI, per germline. V was shortened by 6 bases and J by 4 bases, with 13 bases between the two germline ends. As DNA, the CDR3 is TGTGCCAGCAGCACACAGGGATTATACGAGCAGTACTTC. Protein product: CASSTQGLYEQYF.

The chain couples TRBV19 to TRBJ1-5; no definite D call. The V gene's germline CDR1 is LNHDA and CDR2 SQIVND (reference sequence). The CDR3 runs 15 residues. V lost 6 bases to trimming and J lost 3 bases, with 15 bases between them. The CDR3 sequence is CASSTTASFNQPQHF. The DNA for the CDR3 is TGTGCCAGTAGCACTACCGCCTCCTTCAATCAGCCCCAGCATTTT. The whole variable domain, remainder taken from reference TRBV19 and TRBJ1-5, is DGGITQSPKYLFRKEGQNVTLSCEQNLNHDAMYWYRQDPGQGLRLIYYSQIVNDFQKGDIAEGYSVSREKKESFPLTVTSAQKNPTAFYLCASSTTASFNQPQHFGDGTRLSIL.

Points on this clone: Sequence at one end of the junction differs from germline and may be a read error. The V call is TRBV7-7, the J call TRBJ1-3, with TRBD1 matching 7 bases. From germline, CDR1 is SSHAT and CDR2 FNYEAQ (reference sequence). The CDR3 runs 17 residues. CDR3 sequence reads: CASSAGGTASSGNTIYF. In DNA form, the CDR3 reads TGTGCTAGCAGCGCAGGAGGGACAGCCTCCTCTGGAAACACCATATATTTT.

This chain joins TRBV7-9 and TRBJ1-4; possible D gene TRBD1, 6 bases. Trimming took 5 bases from V and 7 from J, leaving 14 bases between them. The germline CDR1 and CDR2 sequences are SEHNR and FQNEAQ (reference sequence). The CDR3 consists of 14 residues. The CDR3 loop reads CASSRATGLEKLFF. The CDR3 region has the DNA TGTGCCAGCAGCCGGGCCACAGGGCTTGAAAAACTGTTTTTT. The variable domain in full, with the rest retrieved from reference TRBV7-9 and TRBJ1-4, is DTGVSQNPRHKITKRGQNVTFRCDPISEHNRLYWYRQTLGQGPEFLTYFQNEAQLEKSRLLSDRFSAERPKGSFSTLEIQRTEQGDSAMYLCASSRATGLEKLFFGSGTQLSVL.

V gene TRBV18 combines with J gene TRBJ1-2; 11 bases are shared with TRBD1. This CDR3 is 15 amino acids long. CDR1 is KGHSH, CDR2 LQKENI, per germline. The ends lost 3 bases at V and 4 bases at J; junction bases unmatched: 4. CDR3 sequence reads: CASSPGQGDVYGYTF. CDR3 coding DNA: TGTGCCAGCTCACCGGGACAGGGGGACGTCTATGGCTACACCTTC.

The V call is TRBV18, the J call TRBJ1-4; the match to TRBD1 covers 7 bases. The V gene's germline CDR1 is KGHSH and CDR2 LQKENI. The junction had 8 bases not matched to a gene; V was cut back by 5 bases and J by 5 bases. The CDR3 contains 15 residues. In DNA, the CDR3 is TGTGCCAGCTCAACCGACAGGGCCCCCAATGAAAAACTGTTTTTT. Encoded protein: CASSTDRAPNEKLFF.

The V and J genes are TRBV28 and TRBJ2-7; no firm D call. The CDR3 loop spans 12 amino acids. The germline V gene has CDR1 MDHEN and CDR2 SYDVKM. Trimming removed 6 bases at V and 2 bases at J, with 8 bases between. The CDR3 loop is CASSDTTYEQYF. The CDR3 DNA reads as TGTGCCAGCAGCGACACGACCTACGAGCAGTACTTC.

On this clone: Germline is not matched at one junction end, which may reflect a read error. The chain has TRBV7-7 and TRBJ2-2; 9 bases align to TRBD2. Germline V gene data show CDR1 as SSHAT and CDR2 as FNYEAQ (reference sequence). The length of the CDR3 is 15 residues. The chain's CDR3 is CASSGTSSNTGELFF. CDR3 bases: TGTGCTAGCAGCGGGACTAGCTCGAACACCGGGGAGCTGTTTTTT.

V and J are TRBV28 and TRBJ1-1; tentative D call: TRBD1 (5 bases). V shed 5 bases and J shed 1 base, with 17 bases lying between them. Germline V gene sequence: CDR1 MDHEN, CDR2 SYDVKM. This CDR3 is 16 amino acids long. Written as DNA, the CDR3 is TGTGCCAGCAGTGTCCGGGCCTTGGGGGGGAACACTGAAGCTTTCTTT. This sequence encodes CASSVRALGGNTEAFF.

The chain joins TRBV24-1 to TRBJ2-3; no clear D. The CDR3 is 12 residues long. V was clipped by 6 bases and J by 6 bases, with 9 bases between them. Germline values: CDR1 KGHDR, CDR2 SFDVKD. The DNA for the CDR3 is TGTGCCACCAGTCACGGCCCCGATACGCAGTATTTT. Amino acids: CATSHGPDTQYF.

DNA of the CDR3: TGTGCCAGCAGTGCTCCAATAGGCTACGAGCAGTACTTC. This codes for CASSAPIGYEQYF. The chain recombines TRBV28 with TRBJ2-7; no definite D call. The CDR3 loop spans 13 amino acids. Germline CDR1 MDHEN, CDR2 SYDVKM. V lost 5 bases, J lost 3 bases, and 11 bases lay in between.